This TCR beta chain emerged from a study of human T cells and chemical hapten exposure. Study context: Patches that contained 0.01% DPC were applied to the upper back and read at 6 days.

Findings and limits, study-wide: The study found that DPC sensitization did not change TCRs above 1 in 1000 frequency.

Individual cDNA molecules in this library carried unique molecular identifiers. TCRdb called the RACE reads again in MiXCR, with one record for every CDR3 protein. Here the sample spans roughly 120,000 distinct CDR3 sequences, about a tenth being singletons. Time point specified: patch test 2, 6 weeks after DPC sensitization. Specified treatment: therapeutic diphenylcyclopropenone sensitization with weekly scalp DPC. The starting material, unfractionated whole blood, was used for total RNA extraction. This CDR3 spans 16 amino acids. The junction had 8 bases not matched to a gene; V was cut back by 4 bases and J by 1 base. CDR1 is MNHNY and CDR2 is SVGAGI in the germline V gene (reference sequence). This clonotype has just a few counts. Its matching antigen is unknown.

The V call is TRBV6-6, the J call TRBJ1-2; 8 bases map to TRBD1. The receptor's source is a woman in her forties with alopecia areata. Some clones in this sample may be carry-over from other donors' samples. Material: whole blood, obtained in connection with sensitization to the hapten diphenylcyclopropenone (DPC). The CDR3: CASSSSGTGSNYGYTF. Written as DNA, the CDR3 is TGTGCCAGCAGTTCCTCCGGGACAGGAAGTAACTATGGCTACACCTTC.